The 20 T cell receptor beta chains reported below all come from one sample, sequenced in a study of blood T cells in healthy people across ages. A second PCR, run for roughly 7 to 11 cycles, used a sample-barcoded 5' primer plus a J-beta primer mix. Using its own MiXCR run on the 5' RACE reads, TCRdb lists one record per CDR3 protein. The sample consists of 1.6 million or so distinct CDR3 sequences, roughly 30% of them appearing once. The specimen was blood. These receptors all come from a woman under 40 in good health.

This clonotype was detected a few times. The V gene is TRBV3-1, the J gene TRBJ2-2; the match to TRBD2 covers 7 bases. Germline loops: CDR1 LGHDT, CDR2 YNNKEL (reference sequence). The CDR3 covers 15 residues. V lost 4 bases, J lost 5 bases, and 7 bases stayed unmatched. The CDR3 sequence: CASSPFASGTGELFF. CDR3 DNA: TGTGCCAGCAGCCCCTTCGCTAGCGGTACCGGGGAGCTGTTTTTT. The entire variable domain, with the rest obtained from reference TRBV3-1 and TRBJ2-2, is as follows: DTAVSQTPKYLVTQMGNDKSIKCEQNLGHDTMYWYKQDSKKFLKIMFSYNNKELIINETVPNRFSPKSPDKAHLNLHINSLELGDSAVYFCASSPFASGTGELFFGEGSRLTVL.

V and J are TRBV11-2 and TRBJ2-5; no definite D call. Germline values: CDR1 SGHAT, CDR2 FQNNGV. This CDR3 has 15 amino acids. The V end was cut by 0 bases, the J end by 4 bases, with 12 bases between. The CDR3 DNA follows: TGTGCCAGCAGCTTAGATCTCTACAGAGCAGAGACCCAGTACTTC. Protein: CASSLDLYRAETQYF.

The rearrangement links TRBV29-1 to TRBJ2-2; possible D gene TRBD2, 5 bases. CDR1 SQVTM and CDR2 ANQGSEA come from the germline V gene. The CDR3 contains 12 residues. Trimming shortened V by 7 bases and J by 4 bases, and 10 bases separated the two germline ends. For the CDR3, the DNA is TGCAGCGGTGGCCGGGGCACCGGGGAGCTGTTTTTT. It translates to CSGGRGTGELFF.

The CDR3 region is CASSLGAKTGQETQYF. For the CDR3, the DNA is TGCGCCAGCAGCTTGGGCGCCAAAACGGGTCAAGAGACCCAGTACTTC. This chain links TRBV5-1 with TRBJ2-5; D gene unclear. From germline, CDR1 is SGHRS and CDR2 YFSETQ. The CDR3 consists of 16 residues. V lost 0 bases, J lost 2 bases, and 14 bases lay in between. Looking up the rest from reference TRBV5-1 and TRBJ2-5 gives the full variable domain: KAGVTQTPRYLIKTRGQQVTLSCSPISGHRSVSWYQQTPGQGLQFLFEYFSETQRNKGNFPGRFSGRQFSNSRSEMNVSTLELGDSALYLCASSLGAKTGQETQYFGPGTRLLVL.

This clonotype was seen repeatedly, ten times or more. The chain recombines TRBV12-3 or TRBV12-4 with TRBJ2-5; D is ambiguous. The CDR3 runs 14 residues. The V gene lost 6 bases and the J gene lost 1 base, with 12 bases spanning the gap. Here the CDR3 reads CASSQAGSQETQYF. The CDR3 region has the DNA TGTGCCAGCAGCCAAGCCGGGTCCCAAGAGACCCAGTACTTC.

A few counts support this clonotype. CDR3 loop: CASSLARPSDHNPNYGYTF. The DNA for the CDR3 is TGTGCCAGCAGCTTAGCACGGCCTTCCGACCACAACCCTAACTATGGCTACACCTTC. The chain recombines TRBV7-9 with TRBJ1-2; D unclear. The CDR3 has 19 amino acids. Trimming took off 0 bases at V and 0 bases at J, with 20 bases between the two ends. From germline, CDR1 is SEHNR and CDR2 FQNEAQ (reference sequence).

Comment on this clonotype: Relative to the germline gene, one junction end is altered; a read error may explain this. The chain employs TRBV20-1 and TRBJ2-3; 10 nucleotides agree with TRBD2. Germline V CDR1 and CDR2: DFQATT, SNEGSKA (reference sequence). This CDR3 has 17 amino acids. The CDR3 protein is CSASTLILAGWTGTQYF. CDR3 bases: TGCAGTGCCTCTACACTTATACTAGCGGGATGGACAGGTACGCAGTATTTT.

This clonotype was recorded at least ten times. DNA for the CDR3: TGCAGTGCCCAAGAAGGTCCCGGGGATACGCAGTATTTT. Protein sequence: CSAQEGPGDTQYF. V is TRBV20-1 and J is TRBJ2-3; D call uncertain. This CDR3 region has 13 residues. In germline, CDR1 is DFQATT, CDR2 SNEGSKA (reference sequence). V was shortened by 6 bases and J by 6 bases, with 16 bases between the two germline ends.

This chain connects TRBV9 to TRBJ2-1; 9 nucleotides align to TRBD2. V shed 0 bases and J 7 bases; nucleotides not matched to a gene: 5. There are 15 residues in the CDR3. Germline lookup yields CDR1 SGDLS and CDR2 YYNGEE. CDR3 coding DNA: TGTGCCAGCAGCGTAGGAAGCGGGGGGTGGAATGAGCAGTTCTTC. Translated, it gives CASSVGSGGWNEQFF.

This clonotype was counted between two and nine times. This chain joins TRBV27 and TRBJ2-1; weak D call: TRBD2 (7 bases). V lost 5 bases and J 10 bases, leaving 24 bases between the germline ends. CDR1 is MNHEY and CDR2 is SMNVEV in the germline V gene (reference sequence). This CDR3 has 16 amino acids. The CDR3 sequence is CASSLSIWGPGREQFF. DNA of the CDR3: TGTGCCAGCAGTCTCTCGATCTGGGGGCCCGGGAGGGAGCAGTTCTTC.

This clonotype was counted only a few times. V usage is TRBV12-3 or TRBV12-4 and J usage is TRBJ1-2; D is undetermined. Trimming pared 4 bases from V and 7 bases from J, leaving 19 bases between. This CDR3 is built from 15 residues. CDR3 sequence reads: CASSSLGAAIGGYTF. CDR3 coding DNA: TGTGCCAGCAGTTCCCTTGGCGCGGCCATCGGTGGCTACACCTTC.

This clonotype was observed a few times. Given a much more abundant clone one base away, this may be a read error. The chain recombines TRBV5-5 with TRBJ2-5, with D perhaps TRBD2 (5 bases). The J call may be faulty, since TRBJ2-7 better matches the DNA end. The CDR3 contains 14 residues. Germline V gene data show CDR1 as SGHKS and CDR2 as YYEKEE (reference sequence). The CDR3 DNA reads as TGTGCCAGCAGCTTGGATAGCGCCAGCTACGAGCAGTACTTC. This translates into CASSLDSASYEQYF.

V usage is TRBV7-9 and J usage is TRBJ2-5; perhaps TRBD2 as D (7 bases). Between the trimmed V and J ends, which lost 3 bases and 4 bases, there was a span of 18 bases. The germline gives CDR1 SEHNR, CDR2 FQNEAQ (reference sequence). This CDR3 spans 16 amino acids. CDR3 in DNA: TGTGCCAGCAGCTTGCTGGAGGGGGGGGTCGGAGAGACCCAGTACTTC. Encoded protein: CASSLLEGGVGETQYF.

V usage is TRBV27 and J usage is TRBJ2-1, with TRBD2 identical over 11 bases. The CDR3 is 14 residues long. The germline gives CDR1 MNHEY, CDR2 SMNVEV (reference sequence). The trim removed 7 bases at V and 8 bases at J, leaving 7 bases unmatched. The CDR3 DNA sequence: TGTGCCAGCACCTTACTAGCGGGAGACTATGAGCAGTTCTTC. The encoded protein is CASTLLAGDYEQFF.

The chain uses TRBV4-1 and TRBJ1-2; D is unresolved. The CDR3 consists of 13 residues. The V gene's germline CDR1 is MGHRA and CDR2 YSYEKL. V was shortened by 2 bases and J by 12 bases, with 16 bases between the two germline ends. This CDR3 is CASSQSFRTENTF. CDR3 bases: TGCGCCAGCAGCCAATCATTCCGTACTGAAAACACCTTC.

This clonotype was seen a single time. The chain recombines TRBV7-8 with TRBJ2-5; D unresolved. CDR3 length: 15 amino acids. V dropped 5 bases and J dropped 5 bases, with 18 bases sitting between them. CDR1 SGHVS and CDR2 FQNEAQ come from the germline V gene. The CDR3 is CASSPRVGPAETQYF. The CDR3 DNA sequence: TGTGCCAGCAGCCCCCGGGTGGGTCCGGCGGAGACCCAGTACTTC.

This clonotype was seen more than once but under ten times. The gene calls are TRBV5-1 and TRBJ2-7; possibly TRBD1 for D (5 bases). Between the trimmed V and J ends, which lost 3 bases and 0 bases, there was a span of 13 bases. The CDR3 length is 15 residues. CDR1 and CDR2 (germline): SGHRS, YFSETQ. The CDR3 nucleotides are TGCGCCAGCAGCTGGAACAGGAACCTCTCCTACGAGCAGTACTTC. Its translation: CASSWNRNLSYEQYF. The full variable domain, with the rest looked up from reference TRBV5-1 and TRBJ2-7, is KAGVTQTPRYLIKTRGQQVTLSCSPISGHRSVSWYQQTPGQGLQFLFEYFSETQRNKGNFPGRFSGRQFSNSRSEMNVSTLELGDSALYLCASSWNRNLSYEQYFGPGTRLTVT.

In DNA form, the CDR3 reads TGTGCCGTCGGACAGGAAGGGCAGCCCCAGCATTTT. Translating it yields CAVGQEGQPQHF. V gene TRBV24-1 combines with J gene TRBJ1-5; 7 bases are a match to TRBD1. After removal of 12 bases from V and 7 bases from J, the junction contained 8 bases not matched to a gene. Per germline, CDR1 KGHDR and CDR2 SFDVKD. The CDR3 loop spans 12 amino acids.

This clonotype was picked up a small number of times. This chain connects TRBV20-1 to TRBJ1-4; perhaps TRBD1 as D (5 bases). V lost 4 bases to trimming and J lost 8 bases, with 17 bases between them. The length of the CDR3 is 14 residues. The germline CDR1 and CDR2 sequences are DFQATT and SNEGSKA (reference sequence). The CDR3 loop reads CSATLPGRGEKLFF. CDR3 coding DNA: TGCAGTGCTACCCTTCCGGGACGGGGAGAAAAACTGTTTTTT.

This rearrangement joins TRBV5-6 to TRBJ2-5; D is uncertain. The CDR3 totals 15 residues. The germline gives CDR1 SGHDT, CDR2 YYEEEE. Trimming cost V 0 bases and J 0 bases, with 9 bases left between them. Here the CDR3 reads CASSLASGHQETQYF. CDR3 sequence (DNA): TGTGCCAGCAGCTTGGCGTCAGGCCACCAAGAGACCCAGTACTTC.